Each of the 27 T cell receptor beta chains below was sequenced from the same sample in a study of PD-L1 blockade in urothelial cancer. The protocol was immunoSEQ multiplex PCR, while the TCRdb copy is restricted to in-frame clones and leaves out a portion. Among tens of thousands of clones listed, approximately 83% were seen once. The time point is: pretreatment peripheral blood. The material sequenced was PBMCs, taken around atezolizumab (anti-PD-L1) treatment. Receptors originate from a man between 60 and 75 years old with urothelial cancer.

CDR3 sequence reads: CASSQDWANRGYGYTF. For the CDR3, the DNA is TGTGCCAGCAGCCAAGATTGGGCAAACCGGGGCTATGGCTACACCTTC. The chain uses TRBV4-2 and TRBJ1-2, with unresolved D. Germline-derived CDR1 and CDR2 are LGHNA and YNFKEQ. The CDR3 contains 16 residues. V was cut by 0 bases and J by 4 bases, with 15 bases left in between.

The V and J genes are TRBV5-1 and TRBJ2-1; 11 bases are shared with TRBD1. The CDR3 is 13 amino acids. V shed 3 bases, J shed 7 bases, and the junction held 0 bases outside the gene matches. Germline V lookup: CDR1 SGHRS, CDR2 YFSETQ. CDR3 DNA: TGCGCCAGCAGCTGGGACAGGGGGAATGAGCAGTTCTTC. Translating it yields CASSWDRGNEQFF.

This chain joins TRBV7-3 and TRBJ2-3, with 9 positions matching TRBD1. CDR1 and CDR2 from the germline V gene are SGHTA and FQGTGA. V was pared by 5 bases and J by 3 bases, with 3 bases of the junction left unmatched. The CDR3 has 14 residues. As DNA, the CDR3 is TGTGCCAGCAGCCAGACAGGGGGTACAGATACGCAGTATTTT. Amino acids: CASSQTGGTDTQYF. The full variable domain, with the rest looked up from reference TRBV7-3 and TRBJ2-3, is GAGVSQTPSNKVTEKGKYVELRCDPISGHTALYWYRQSLGQGPEFLIYFQGTGAADDSGLPNDRFFAVRPEGSVSTLKIQRTERGDSAVYLCASSQTGGTDTQYFGPGTRLTVL.

The rearrangement links TRBV7-3 to TRBJ2-1, with 9 bases lining up with TRBD1. The germline V gene has CDR1 SGHTA and CDR2 FQGTGA. The trim removed 4 bases at V and 3 bases at J, leaving 7 bases unmatched. The CDR3 spans 16 residues. The CDR3 DNA reads TGTGCCAGCAGCTCATTAGGGACAGGGCGCTACAATGAGCAGTTCTTC. It translates to CASSSLGTGRYNEQFF.

The chain is built from TRBV19 and TRBJ2-1; 10 bases align to TRBD2. V trimming: 0 bases; J trimming: 4 bases; junction bases outside the gene matches: 6. Germline V gives CDR1 LNHDA, CDR2 SQIVND (reference sequence). The CDR3 has 17 residues. The CDR3 DNA reads TGTGCCAGTAGTATAGATCGTAGTAGCGGGGGGTACAATGAGCAGTTCTTC. Translation: CASSIDRSSGGYNEQFF.

The chain links TRBV11-2 to TRBJ2-7; D perhaps matches TRBD2 (6 bases). Germline V gives CDR1 SGHAT, CDR2 FQNNGV. The CDR3 is made up of 14 amino acids. V dropped 4 bases and J dropped 7 bases, with 17 bases sitting between them. The CDR3 spells CASSWTGTLSEQYF. The CDR3 nucleotides read TGTGCCAGCAGCTGGACTGGGACTCTATCAGAGCAGTACTTC.

The chain uses TRBV27 and TRBJ2-1, with TRBD2 identical over 10 bases. V gave up 3 bases and J gave up 5 bases; unmatched junction bases: 16. The V gene's germline CDR1 is MNHEY and CDR2 SMNVEV (reference sequence). The CDR3 totals 19 residues. CDR3 sequence (DNA): TGTGCCAGCAGTTTTCGGAGGGTCTTCGGGACTAGCGCGAACAATGAGCAGTTCTTC. It codes for CASSFRRVFGTSANNEQFF.

V gene TRBV18 combines with J gene TRBJ1-2; D remains unclear. The CDR3 is 13 amino acids. V dropped 3 bases and J dropped 4 bases, with 9 bases sitting between them. Germline assignment: CDR1 KGHSH and CDR2 LQKENI. DNA of the CDR3: TGTGCCAGCTCACCGGGAGAGACCTATGGCTACACCTTC. This encodes CASSPGETYGYTF.

This clone was counted once. The J gene is TRBJ1-2, the V gene TRBV19; perhaps TRBD1 as D (6 bases). Trimming cost V 3 bases and J 4 bases, with 12 bases left between them. CDR3 length equals 14 residues. Germline V gene lookup returns CDR1 LNHDA and CDR2 SQIVND (reference sequence). CDR3 sequence: CASSISTGSYGYTF. CDR3 DNA: TGTGCCAGTAGTATCTCAACAGGGTCCTATGGCTACACCTTC.

The chain carries TRBV15 and TRBJ1-4, with TRBD1 matching over 7 bases. The germline gives CDR1 LNHNV, CDR2 YYDKDF (reference sequence). V was pared by 3 bases and J by 8 bases, with 9 bases of the junction left unmatched. The CDR3 contains 15 residues. CDR3 sequence: CATSSWTGRREKLFF. In DNA form, the CDR3 reads TGTGCCACCAGCAGTTGGACAGGTCGACGAGAAAAACTGTTTTTT. Together with reference TRBV15 and TRBJ1-4, the CDR3 gives the full variable domain: DAMVIQNPRYQVTQFGKPVTLSCSQTLNHNVMYWYQQKSSQAPKLLFHYYDKDFNNEADTPDNFQSRRPNTSFCFLDIRSPGLGDTAMYLCATSSWTGRREKLFFGSGTQLSVL.

The chain has TRBV11-2 and TRBJ2-7; the D is unclear. Looked up from germline, CDR1 is SGHAT and CDR2 is FQNNGV. Trimming stripped 2 bases from V and 0 bases from J, with 11 bases between. The CDR3 length is 15 residues. The CDR3: CASSLIASRSYEQYF. In DNA form, the CDR3 reads TGTGCCAGCAGCTTAATCGCTAGTCGCTCCTACGAGCAGTACTTC.

The gene calls are TRBV28 and TRBJ2-3, with 10 positions matching TRBD2. The CDR3 extends over 15 amino acids. Trimming at V came to 4 bases and at J to 3 bases, leaving 4 bases not matched to a gene. CDR1 and CDR2 from the germline V gene are MDHEN and SYDVKM. The CDR3 DNA reads as TGTGCCAGCAGTTCAAGGACTAGCGGTACAGATACGCAGTATTTT. As protein: CASSSRTSGTDTQYF.

The rearrangement uses TRBV11-2 and TRBJ1-2; 7 positions agree with TRBD1. CDR1 SGHAT and CDR2 FQNNGV come from the germline V gene. V gave up 5 bases and J gave up 0 bases; unmatched junction bases: 9. The CDR3 spans 16 residues. The CDR3 DNA is TGTGCCAGCAGCCCCAGACAGGGTCGCCCTAACTATGGCTACACCTTC. It codes for CASSPRQGRPNYGYTF.

The CDR3 region has the DNA TGCGCCAGCAGTGAGTCCAGGGCGGACACTGAAGCTTTCTTT. The encoded protein is CASSESRADTEAFF. The rearrangement links TRBV10-1 to TRBJ1-1; perhaps TRBD1 as D (5 bases). Germline CDR1 reads WNHNN; CDR2 reads SYGVQD (reference sequence). The CDR3 spans 14 residues. Trimming removed 0 bases at V and 3 bases at J, with 8 bases between.

There are a few counts of this clone. The rearrangement uses TRBV6-5 and TRBJ2-7, with 7 bases fitting TRBD2. This CDR3 spans 13 amino acids. Germline trimming cut 6 bases from V and 4 bases from J; bases unmatched to any gene: 6. Looked up from germline, CDR1 is MNHEY and CDR2 is SVGAGI. Here the CDR3 reads CASRAGTKYEQYF. The CDR3, as DNA: TGTGCCAGCAGGGCCGGGACTAAATACGAGCAGTACTTC.

This sequence joins TRBV6-5 and TRBJ2-7, with 9 bases aligning to TRBD1. With 6 bases clipped from V and 5 bases from J, the junction kept 8 bases outside the gene matches. The CDR3 has 14 residues. Germline V gene sequence: CDR1 MNHEY, CDR2 SVGAGI. CDR3 in DNA: TGTGCCAGCAGAGAGGGGACAGGGTGGGACGAGCAGTACTTC. Translation gives CASREGTGWDEQYF.

CDR3 sequence (DNA): TGCAGTGCTACGGAGCTTGGCTACACCTTC. It encodes CSATELGYTF. The J gene is TRBJ1-2, the V gene TRBV20-1; D is unclear. The germline V gene has CDR1 DFQATT and CDR2 SNEGSKA (reference sequence). With 4 bases removed from V and 7 bases from J, the gap between germline ends came to 7 bases. This CDR3 is built from 10 residues.

This chain uses TRBV28 with TRBJ1-4; possible D gene TRBD1, 5 bases. Between the trimmed V and J ends, which lost 6 bases and 5 bases, there was a span of 10 bases. The CDR3 has 13 amino acids. Germline CDR1 reads MDHEN; CDR2 reads SYDVKM. CDR3 bases: TGTGCCAGCAGAACGACAGAGAATGAAAAACTGTTTTTT. It specifies CASRTTENEKLFF.

The chain is built from TRBV29-1 and TRBJ2-1; 9 bases fit TRBD1. The CDR3 covers 15 residues. Germline CDR1 is SQVTM and CDR2 is ANQGSEA. Trimming at V came to 8 bases and at J to 2 bases, leaving 10 bases not matched to a gene. Here the CDR3 reads CSSIGGDRAYNEQFF. The CDR3 DNA reads TGCAGCTCCATTGGGGGGGACAGGGCCTACAATGAGCAGTTCTTC.

This chain joins TRBV6-4 and TRBJ1-1; perhaps TRBD1 as D (6 bases). This CDR3 is built from 14 residues. V shed 6 bases and J shed 2 bases, with 13 bases lying between them. From germline, CDR1 is MRHNA and CDR2 SNTAGT. Here the CDR3 reads CASRGGAANTEAFF. CDR3 DNA sequence: TGTGCCAGCAGAGGGGGGGCAGCCAACACTGAAGCTTTCTTT.

This sequence joins TRBV19 and TRBJ2-3; 11 bases map to TRBD2. The CDR3 totals 16 residues. V dropped 2 bases and J dropped 2; count of bases not matched to a gene: 3. CDR1 and CDR2 (germline): LNHDA, SQIVND (reference sequence). This CDR3 is CASSILAGGPTDTQYF. DNA for the CDR3: TGTGCCAGTAGTATACTAGCGGGGGGACCCACAGATACGCAGTATTTT.

J is TRBJ1-5 and V is TRBV18; TRBD1 is a possible D gene (5 bases). The V gene's germline CDR1 is KGHSH and CDR2 LQKENI. This CDR3 has 14 residues. Trimming removed 2 bases from V and 5 bases from J, with 10 bases in between. The CDR3 region has the DNA TGTGCCAGCTCACCAAAAACAGGAGATCAGCCCCAGCATTTT. Translation: CASSPKTGDQPQHF.

This clone was recorded once. The J gene is TRBJ1-5, the V gene TRBV4-3; D is ambiguous. Trimming took off 0 bases at V and 7 bases at J, with 22 bases between the two ends. This CDR3 region has 18 residues. From germline, CDR1 is LGHNA and CDR2 YSLEER. The CDR3 DNA sequence: TGCGCCAGCAGCCAAGATCTAAGTTGGACTACTAAGGAACAGCCCCAGCATTTT. Protein sequence: CASSQDLSWTTKEQPQHF.

In its sample, this clone was seen once. Other DNA sequences in this specimen translate into the identical CDR3. This chain links TRBV2 with TRBJ2-1, with D possibly being TRBD2 (5 bases). CDR3 size: 12 residues. V was pared by 6 bases and J by 3 bases, with 6 bases between. Looked up from germline, CDR1 is SNHLY and CDR2 is FYNNEI. Here the CDR3 DNA reads TGTGCCAGCAGCCGGGACTACAATGAGCAGTTCTTC. It is translated as CASSRDYNEQFF.

This chain uses TRBV28 with TRBJ1-1; 7 positions match TRBD1. The CDR3 loop spans 13 amino acids. From germline, CDR1 is MDHEN and CDR2 SYDVKM. Trimming at V came to 8 bases and at J to 11 bases, leaving 14 bases not matched to a gene. The DNA of the CDR3 is TGTGCCAGCGAAAAAACGGGACAGAAGAAGGCTTTCTTT. Translated: CASEKTGQKKAFF. Complete variable domain (other parts from reference TRBV28 and TRBJ1-1): DVKVTQSSRYLVKRTGEKVFLECVQDMDHENMFWYRQDPGLGLRLIYFSYDVKMKEKGDIPEGYSVSREKKERFSLILESASTNQTSMYLCASEKTGQKKAFFGQGTRLTVV.

This chain links TRBV6-6 with TRBJ2-7; perhaps TRBD1 as D (5 bases). The CDR3 is 12 residues long. V lost 6 bases, J lost 3 bases, and 9 bases lay in between. The germline gives CDR1 MNHNY, CDR2 SVGAGI (reference sequence). CDR3 amino acids: CASSFTGYEQYF. The CDR3 nucleotides are TGTGCCAGCAGCTTCACAGGCTACGAGCAGTACTTC.

The chain couples TRBV28 to TRBJ1-4; tentatively, D is TRBD1 (6 bases). This CDR3 has 12 amino acids. V was trimmed by 8 bases and J by 10 bases, leaving 14 bases between them. Germline V gene lookup returns CDR1 MDHEN and CDR2 SYDVKM. In nucleotides, the CDR3 is TGTGCCAGCCAAACAGGGACGGGAAAACTGTTTTTT. As protein: CASQTGTGKLFF. The variable domain in full, completed from reference TRBV28 and TRBJ1-4, reads DVKVTQSSRYLVKRTGEKVFLECVQDMDHENMFWYRQDPGLGLRLIYFSYDVKMKEKGDIPEGYSVSREKKERFSLILESASTNQTSMYLCASQTGTGKLFFGSGTQLSVL.